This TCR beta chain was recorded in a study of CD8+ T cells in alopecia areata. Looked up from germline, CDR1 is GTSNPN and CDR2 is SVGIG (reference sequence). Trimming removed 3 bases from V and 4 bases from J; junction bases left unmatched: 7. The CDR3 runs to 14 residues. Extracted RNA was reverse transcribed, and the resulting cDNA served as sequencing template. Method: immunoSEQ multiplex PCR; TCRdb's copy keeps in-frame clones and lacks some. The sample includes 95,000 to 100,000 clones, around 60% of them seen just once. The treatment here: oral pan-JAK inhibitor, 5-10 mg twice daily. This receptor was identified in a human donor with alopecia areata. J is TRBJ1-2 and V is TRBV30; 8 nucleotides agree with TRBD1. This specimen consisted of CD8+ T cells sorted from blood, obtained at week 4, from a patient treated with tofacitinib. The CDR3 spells CAWRGRGRGYGYTF. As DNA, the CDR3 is TGTGCCTGGAGGGGCAGGGGGCGCGGCTATGGCTACACCTTC.